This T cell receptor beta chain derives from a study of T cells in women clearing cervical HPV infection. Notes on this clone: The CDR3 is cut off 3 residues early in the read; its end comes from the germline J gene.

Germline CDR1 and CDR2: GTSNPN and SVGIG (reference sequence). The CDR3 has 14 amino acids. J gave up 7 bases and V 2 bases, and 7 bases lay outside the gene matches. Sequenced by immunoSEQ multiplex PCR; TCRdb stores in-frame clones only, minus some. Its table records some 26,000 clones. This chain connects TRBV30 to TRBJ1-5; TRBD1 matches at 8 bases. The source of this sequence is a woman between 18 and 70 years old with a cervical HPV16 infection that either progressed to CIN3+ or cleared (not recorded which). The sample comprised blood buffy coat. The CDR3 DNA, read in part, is TGTGCCTGGAGTCCAGGACAGGGAAGACAGCCC. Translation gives CAWSPGQGRQP. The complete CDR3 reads CAWSPGQGRQPQHF.